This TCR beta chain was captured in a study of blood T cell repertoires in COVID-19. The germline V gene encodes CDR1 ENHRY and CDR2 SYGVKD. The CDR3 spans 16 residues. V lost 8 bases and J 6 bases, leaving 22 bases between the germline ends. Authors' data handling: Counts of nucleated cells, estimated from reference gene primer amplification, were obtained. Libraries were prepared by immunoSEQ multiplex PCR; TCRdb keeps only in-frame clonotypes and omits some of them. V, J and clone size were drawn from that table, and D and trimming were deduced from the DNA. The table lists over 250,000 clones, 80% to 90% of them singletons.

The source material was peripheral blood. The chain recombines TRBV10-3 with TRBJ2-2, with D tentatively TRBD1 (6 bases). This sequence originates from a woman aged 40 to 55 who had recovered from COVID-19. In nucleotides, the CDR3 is TGTGCCATCTCCCCTCGCCCGGCAGGGGACGCCGGGGAGCTGTTTTTT. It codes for CAISPRPAGDAGELFF.